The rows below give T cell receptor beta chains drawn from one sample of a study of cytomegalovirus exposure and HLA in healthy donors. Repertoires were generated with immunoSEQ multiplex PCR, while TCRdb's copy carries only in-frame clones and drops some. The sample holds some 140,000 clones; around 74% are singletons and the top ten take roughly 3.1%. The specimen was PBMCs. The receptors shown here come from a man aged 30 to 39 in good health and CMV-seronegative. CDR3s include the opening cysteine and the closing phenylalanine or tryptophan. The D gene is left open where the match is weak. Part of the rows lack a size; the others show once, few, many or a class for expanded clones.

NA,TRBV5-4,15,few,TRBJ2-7,CASSPTRDAAYEQYF,TGTGCCAGCAGCCCGACTCGGGATGCTGCCTACGAGCAGTACTTC
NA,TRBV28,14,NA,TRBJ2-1,CASSFLPSNNEQFF,TGTGCCAGCAGTTTTTTGCCAAGCAACAATGAGCAGTTCTTC
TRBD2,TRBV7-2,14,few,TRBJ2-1,CASSFGGRVNEQFF,TGTGCCAGCAGCTTCGGCGGGAGGGTCAATGAGCAGTTCTTC
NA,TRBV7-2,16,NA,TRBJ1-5,CASSLAQGGLNQPQHF,TGTGCCAGCAGCTTAGCGCAGGGTGGCCTCAATCAGCCCCAGCATTTT
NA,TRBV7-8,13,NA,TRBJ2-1,CASSPTDTTHRFF,TGTGCCAGCAGCCCAACCGACACCACGCACCGGTTCTTC
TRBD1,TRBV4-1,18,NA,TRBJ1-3,CASSQLQGQALSGNTIYF,TGCGCCAGCAGCCAACTTCAAGGACAGGCCCTCTCTGGAAACACCATATATTTT
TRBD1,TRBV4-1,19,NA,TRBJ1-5,CASSQDPSPQGASNQPQHF,TGCGCCAGCAGCCAAGATCCAAGCCCACAGGGGGCCTCAAATCAGCCCCAGCATTTT
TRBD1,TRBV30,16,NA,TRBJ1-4,CAWSFGQGLPNEKLFF,TGTGCCTGGAGTTTCGGACAGGGGCTCCCTAATGAAAAACTGTTTTTT
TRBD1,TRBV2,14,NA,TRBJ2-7,CASSSGTGFYEQYF,TGTGCCAGCAGTTCCGGGACAGGGTTCTACGAGCAGTACTTC
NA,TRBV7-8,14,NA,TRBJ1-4,CASSRGSTNEKLFF,TGTGCCAGCAGTCGAGGATCAACTAATGAAAAACTGTTTTTT
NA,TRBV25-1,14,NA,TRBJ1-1,CASSRHRGNTEAFF,TGTGCCAGCAGTCGGCATCGGGGGAACACTGAAGCTTTCTTT
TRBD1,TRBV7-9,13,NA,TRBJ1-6,CATEQGNNSPLHF,TGTGCAACAGAACAGGGGAATAATTCACCCCTCCACTTT